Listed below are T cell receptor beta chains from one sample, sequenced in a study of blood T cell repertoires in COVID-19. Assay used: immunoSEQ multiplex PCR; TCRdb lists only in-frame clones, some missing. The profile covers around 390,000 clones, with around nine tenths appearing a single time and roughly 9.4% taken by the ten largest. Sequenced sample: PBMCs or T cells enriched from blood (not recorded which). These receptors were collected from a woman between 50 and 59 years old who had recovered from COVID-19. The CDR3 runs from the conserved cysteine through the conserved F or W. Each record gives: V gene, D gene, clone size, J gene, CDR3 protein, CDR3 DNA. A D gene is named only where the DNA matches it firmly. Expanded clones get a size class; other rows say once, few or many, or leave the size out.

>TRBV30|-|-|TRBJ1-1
CAWSVVQGWTEAFF
TGTGCCTGGAGTGTAGTCCAGGGATGGACTGAAGCTTTCTTT
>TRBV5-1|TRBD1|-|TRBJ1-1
CASFGQENTEAFF
TGCGCCAGCTTTGGACAGGAGAACACTGAAGCTTTCTTT
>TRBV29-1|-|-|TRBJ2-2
CSVGHFTGELFF
TGCAGCGTGGGCCACTTCACCGGGGAGCTGTTTTTT
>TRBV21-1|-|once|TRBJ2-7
CASSSTVGQTGHEQYF
TGTGCCAGCAGCAGTACCGTGGGACAAACCGGACACGAGCAGTACTTC
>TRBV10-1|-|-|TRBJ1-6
CASSEGKGDSPLHF
TGCGCCAGCAGTGAGGGGAAGGGGGATTCACCCCTCCACTTT
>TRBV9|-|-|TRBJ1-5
CASSVGDWNQPQHF
TGTGCCAGCAGCGTAGGGGACTGGAATCAGCCCCAGCATTTT
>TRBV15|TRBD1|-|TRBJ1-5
CATRQGRNQPQHF
TGTGCCACCAGACAGGGGCGCAATCAGCCCCAGCATTTT
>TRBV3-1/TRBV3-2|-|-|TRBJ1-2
CASSQGGLNYGYTF
TGTGCCAGCAGCCAAGGGGGACTGAACTATGGCTACACCTTC
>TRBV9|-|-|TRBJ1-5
CASSVGKQVSNQPQHF
TGTGCCAGCAGCGTAGGGAAACAGGTGAGCAATCAGCCCCAGCATTTT
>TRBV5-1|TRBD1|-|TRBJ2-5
CASSFSGTGETQYF
TGCGCCAGCAGTTTTTCCGGGACAGGGGAGACCCAGTACTTC
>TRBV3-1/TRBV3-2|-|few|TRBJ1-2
CASSQVGGDYGYTF
TGTGCCAGCAGCCAAGTCGGGGGGGACTATGGCTACACCTTC
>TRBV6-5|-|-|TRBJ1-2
CASSYSNPAVGNGYTF
TGTGCCAGCAGTTACTCTAACCCAGCGGTGGGGAATGGCTACACCTTC
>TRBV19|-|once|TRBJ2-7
CASSIDGGSYEQYF
TGTGCCAGTAGTATAGACGGCGGATCCTACGAGCAGTACTTC
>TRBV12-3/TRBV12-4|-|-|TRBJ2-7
CASGRLTAKEQYF
TGTGCCAGCGGGCGATTGACAGCGAAGGAGCAGTACTTC
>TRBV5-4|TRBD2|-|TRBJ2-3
CASSAPGTNTDTQYF
TGTGCCAGCAGCGCCCCCGGGACTAACACAGATACGCAGTATTTT
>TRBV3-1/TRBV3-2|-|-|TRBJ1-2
CASSQAGSYGYTF
TGTGCCAGCAGCCAAGCCGGGAGCTATGGCTACACCTTC